This T cell receptor (beta chain) stems from a study of cytomegalovirus exposure and HLA in healthy donors. Study details: An earlier analysis found 120 million or so unique TCR beta sequences from about 179 million T cells. Study findings and constraints: The authors confirmed in vitro that three CMV-associated chains were specific for CMV antigens.

It was with 60 Vbeta and 13 Jbeta primers that the PCR ran. Data came from immunoSEQ multiplex PCR; TCRdb stores just in-frame clones and leaves some out. The sample has around 100,000 clones, roughly 74% seen once. This clone was seen once. No antigen is known for it. This CDR3 is built from 15 residues. Germline lookup yields CDR1 MDHEN and CDR2 SYDVKM. The V and J ends lost 4 bases and 2 bases, in that order; junction bases with no gene match: 6. The sequence came from a woman in her forties in good health and CMV-seronegative. The gene calls are TRBV28 and TRBJ2-7; 9 bases match TRBD1. Sequences were obtained from PBMCs. The CDR3 loop is CASSSSGTGTYEQYF. The CDR3 region has the DNA TGTGCCAGCAGTTCCTCCGGGACAGGGACCTACGAGCAGTACTTC.